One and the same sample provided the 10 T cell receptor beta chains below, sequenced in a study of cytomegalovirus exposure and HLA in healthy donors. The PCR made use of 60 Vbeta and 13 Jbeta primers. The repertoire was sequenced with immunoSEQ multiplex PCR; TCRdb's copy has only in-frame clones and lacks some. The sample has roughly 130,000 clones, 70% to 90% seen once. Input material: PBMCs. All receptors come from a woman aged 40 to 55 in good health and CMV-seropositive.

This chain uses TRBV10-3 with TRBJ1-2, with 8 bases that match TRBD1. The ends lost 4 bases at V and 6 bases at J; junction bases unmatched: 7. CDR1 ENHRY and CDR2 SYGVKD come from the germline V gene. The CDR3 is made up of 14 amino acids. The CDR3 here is CAISATGQGDGYTF. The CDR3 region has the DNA TGTGCCATCAGTGCAACAGGACAGGGAGATGGCTACACCTTC.

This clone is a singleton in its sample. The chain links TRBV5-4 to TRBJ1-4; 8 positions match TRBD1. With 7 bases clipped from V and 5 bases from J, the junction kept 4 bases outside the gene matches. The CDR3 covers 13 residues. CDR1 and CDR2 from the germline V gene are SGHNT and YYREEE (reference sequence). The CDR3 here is CASSTGENEKLFF. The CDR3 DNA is TGTGCCAGCTCGACAGGGGAGAATGAAAAACTGTTTTTT.

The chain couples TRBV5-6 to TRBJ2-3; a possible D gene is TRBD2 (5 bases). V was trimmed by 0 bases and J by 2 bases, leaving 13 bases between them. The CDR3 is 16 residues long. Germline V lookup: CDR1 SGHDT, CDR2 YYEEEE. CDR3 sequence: CASSLEGRSYTDTQYF. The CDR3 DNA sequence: TGTGCCAGCAGCTTGGAAGGGAGAAGCTACACAGATACGCAGTATTTT.

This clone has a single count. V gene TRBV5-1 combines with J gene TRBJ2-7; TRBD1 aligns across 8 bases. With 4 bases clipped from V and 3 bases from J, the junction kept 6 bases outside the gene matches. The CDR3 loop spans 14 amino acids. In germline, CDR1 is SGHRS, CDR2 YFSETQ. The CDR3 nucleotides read TGCGCCAGCAGCCCTGGGACAGGAATCTACGAGCAGTACTTC. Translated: CASSPGTGIYEQYF.

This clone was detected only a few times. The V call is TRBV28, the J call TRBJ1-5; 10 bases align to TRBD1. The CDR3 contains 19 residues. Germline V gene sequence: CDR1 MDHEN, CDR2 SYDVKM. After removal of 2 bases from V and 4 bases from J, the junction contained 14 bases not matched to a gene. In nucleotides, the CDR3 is TGTGCCAGCAGTTTAAGGGACAGGGGCTTTTCCAAGTCTAATCAGCCCCAGCATTTT. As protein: CASSLRDRGFSKSNQPQHF.

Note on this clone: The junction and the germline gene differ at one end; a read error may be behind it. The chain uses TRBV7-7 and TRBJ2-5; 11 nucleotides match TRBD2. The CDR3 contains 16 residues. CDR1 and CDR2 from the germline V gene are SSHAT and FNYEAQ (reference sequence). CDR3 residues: CASSLGGLAGGETQYF. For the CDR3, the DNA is TGTGCTAGCAGCTTAGGCGGGCTAGCGGGAGGAGAGACCCAGTACTTC. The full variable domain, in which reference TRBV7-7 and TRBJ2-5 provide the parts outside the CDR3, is GAGVSQSPRYKVTKRGQDVTLRCDPISSHATLYWYQQALGQGPEFLTYFNYEAQPDKSGLPSDRFSAERPEGSISTLTIQRTEQRDSAMYRCASSLGGLAGGETQYFGPGTRLLVL.

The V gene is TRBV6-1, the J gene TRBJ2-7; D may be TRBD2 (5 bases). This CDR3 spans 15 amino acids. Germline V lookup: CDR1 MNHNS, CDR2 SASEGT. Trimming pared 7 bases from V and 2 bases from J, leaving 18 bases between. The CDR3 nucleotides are TGTGCCAGCACCCGTGCCCCAACCGGGGCCTACGAGCAGTACTTC. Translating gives CASTRAPTGAYEQYF.

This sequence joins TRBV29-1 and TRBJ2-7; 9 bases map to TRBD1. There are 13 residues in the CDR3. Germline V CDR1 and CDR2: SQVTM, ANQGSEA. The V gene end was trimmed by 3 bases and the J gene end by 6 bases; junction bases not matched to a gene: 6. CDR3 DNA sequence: TGCAGCGTTGAGGGGGGGACAGGGACCGAGCAGTACTTC. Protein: CSVEGGTGTEQYF.

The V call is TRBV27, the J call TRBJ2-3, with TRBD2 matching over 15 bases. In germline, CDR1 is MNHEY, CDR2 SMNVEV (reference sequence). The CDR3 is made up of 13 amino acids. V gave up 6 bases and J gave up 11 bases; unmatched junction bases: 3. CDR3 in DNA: TGTGCCAGCAGACAGGGACTAGCGGGGGGGCAGTATTTT. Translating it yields CASRQGLAGGQYF.

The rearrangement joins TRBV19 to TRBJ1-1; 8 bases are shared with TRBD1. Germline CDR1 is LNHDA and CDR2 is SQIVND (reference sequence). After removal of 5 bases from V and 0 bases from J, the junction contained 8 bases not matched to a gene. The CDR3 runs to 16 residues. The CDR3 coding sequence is TGTGCCAGTAGTGGGACCCTGGACAGGGTGAACACTGAAGCTTTCTTT. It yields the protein CASSGTLDRVNTEAFF.